The next 20 T cell receptor beta chains were all read from a single sample in a study of T cell responses to AZD1222 COVID-19 vaccine. The repertoire was sequenced with immunoSEQ multiplex PCR; TCRdb's copy has only in-frame clones and lacks some. The sample lists 110,000 or so clones, around 87% occurring once. The specimen comprised peripheral blood, sampled 28 days after the second AZD1222 dose. These TCRs come from an adult who received the AZD1222 COVID-19 vaccine.

This chain uses TRBV5-1 with TRBJ2-5; D gene unclear. V lost 2 bases and J lost 2, with 7 bases in between. Germline-derived CDR1 and CDR2 are SGHRS and YFSETQ. The CDR3 has 13 residues. The CDR3 DNA reads TGCGCCAGCAGCTTCCGGTTACAAGAGACCCAGTACTTC. The encoded protein is CASSFRLQETQYF.

Only a few counts were recorded for this clone. This chain joins TRBV6-6 and TRBJ1-2, with D possibly matching TRBD1 (6 bases). Deletions cut 1 base from V and 6 bases from J, with 9 bases between. The germline V gene has CDR1 MNHNY and CDR2 SVGAGI (reference sequence). CDR3 length equals 13 residues. The CDR3 protein is CASSYLQGHGYTF. The CDR3 DNA follows: TGTGCCAGCAGTTACTTACAGGGACATGGCTACACCTTC.

The rearrangement uses TRBV5-1 and TRBJ2-7, with D maybe TRBD1 (6 bases). V was shortened by 7 bases and J by 2 bases, with 16 bases between the two germline ends. This CDR3 region has 14 residues. CDR1 is SGHRS and CDR2 is YFSETQ in the germline V gene. The CDR3 nucleotides are TGCGCCAGCGCCCGAGACAGGTTGGCCTACGAGCAGTACTTC. Translating it yields CASARDRLAYEQYF.

J is TRBJ2-2 and V is TRBV18; D is undetermined. CDR3 size: 11 residues. Trimming pared 4 bases from V and 4 bases from J, leaving 1 base between. The germline gives CDR1 KGHSH, CDR2 LQKENI. In nucleotides, the CDR3 is TGTGCCAGCTCACGCACCGGGGAGCTGTTTTTT. It encodes CASSRTGELFF. The variable domain in full, completed from reference TRBV18 and TRBJ2-2, reads NAGVMQNPRHLVRRRGQEARLRCSPMKGHSHVYWYRQLPEEGLKFMVYLQKENIIDESGMPKERFSAEFPKEGPSILRIQQVVRGDSAAYFCASSRTGELFFGEGSRLTVL.

CDR3 nucleotide sequence: TGTGCCAGCAGCCAAGATCAAGCGGGGGGGGCCGGGGAGACCCAGTACTTC. Its protein product is CASSQDQAGGAGETQYF. The V and J genes are TRBV4-2 and TRBJ2-5, with 10 bases matching TRBD2. The V segment lost 0 bases and the J segment 5 bases; nucleotides outside the gene matches: 9. The CDR3 covers 17 residues. Germline V CDR1 and CDR2: LGHNA, YNFKEQ.

In DNA form, the CDR3 reads TGTGCCAGCAGTTACTCGATCCGAACAGATACGCAGTATTTT. This codes for CASSYSIRTDTQYF. V usage is TRBV6-5 and J usage is TRBJ2-3; D unresolved. Between the trimmed V and J ends, which lost 0 bases and 3 bases, there was a span of 7 bases. Germline V CDR1 and CDR2: MNHEY, SVGAGI. This CDR3 comprises 14 residues.

The J gene is TRBJ2-2, the V gene TRBV6-4, with D perhaps assigned TRBD1 or TRBD2 (5 bases each). V dropped 2 bases and J dropped 5 bases, with 12 bases sitting between them. The length of the CDR3 is 15 residues. Germline loops: CDR1 MRHNA, CDR2 SNTAGT. The CDR3 DNA reads as TGTGCCAGCAGTGACGGAGGCAGGGAAACCGGGGAGCTGTTTTTT. Translated: CASSDGGRETGELFF.

The CDR3 region has the DNA TGTGCCAGCAGCGTGACTGCGAACACCGGGGAGCTGTTTTTT. It specifies CASSVTANTGELFF. The gene calls are TRBV7-3 and TRBJ2-2; D call uncertain. This CDR3 is 14 amino acids long. From germline, CDR1 is SGHTA and CDR2 FQGTGA. V lost 5 bases to trimming and J lost 0 bases, with 7 bases between them. The variable domain in full, completed from reference TRBV7-3 and TRBJ2-2, reads GAGVSQTPSNKVTEKGKYVELRCDPISGHTALYWYRQSLGQGPEFLIYFQGTGAADDSGLPNDRFFAVRPEGSVSTLKIQRTERGDSAVYLCASSVTANTGELFFGEGSRLTVL.

The chain uses TRBV4-3 and TRBJ1-1; D may be TRBD1 (6 bases). CDR3 size: 15 residues. Trimming cost V 0 bases and J 6 bases, with 14 bases left between them. CDR1 LGHNA and CDR2 YSLEER come from the germline V gene. The CDR3 coding sequence is TGCGCCAGCAGCCAAGAGGCCAGGGGAGGGGCTGAAGCTTTCTTT. Translation gives CASSQEARGGAEAFF.

The genes are TRBV3-1 (or the pseudogene TRBV3-2) and TRBJ1-5; D remains ambiguous. The V gene lost 5 bases and the J gene lost 5 bases, with 19 bases spanning the gap. The CDR3 runs 16 residues. Germline V lookup: CDR1 LGHDT, CDR2 YNNKEL (reference sequence). The CDR3 sequence is CASSYLGPLEDQPQHF. CDR3 nucleotide sequence: TGTGCCAGCAGCTATTTGGGCCCCCTCGAGGATCAGCCCCAGCATTTT.

This clone was seen just once. The rearrangement joins TRBV10-3 to TRBJ1-2, with 10 bases lining up with TRBD1. V gave up 7 bases and J gave up 6 bases; unmatched junction bases: 5. There are 13 residues in the CDR3. Germline-derived CDR1 and CDR2 are ENHRY and SYGVKD. The CDR3 loop reads CAITRQGADGYTF. The CDR3 DNA follows: TGTGCCATCACTAGACAGGGGGCTGATGGCTACACCTTC.

V usage is TRBV19 and J usage is TRBJ2-7; D may be TRBD2 (6 bases). This CDR3 contains 15 residues. Germline-derived CDR1 and CDR2 are LNHDA and SQIVND (reference sequence). Deletions cut 4 bases from V and 2 bases from J, with 15 bases between. Here the CDR3 reads CASSTASAGTYEQYF. The CDR3 DNA follows: TGTGCCAGTAGTACGGCTAGCGCAGGGACCTACGAGCAGTACTTC.

This clone was observed a single time. This sequence joins TRBV27 and TRBJ1-2, with D maybe TRBD1 (6 bases). The CDR3 covers 15 residues. Germline V CDR1 and CDR2: MNHEY, SMNVEV (reference sequence). V dropped 4 bases and J dropped 4 bases, with 16 bases sitting between them. The CDR3 loop is CASSSTGLPSYGYTF. The CDR3 DNA is TGTGCCAGCAGTTCAACAGGGCTCCCAAGCTATGGCTACACCTTC.

The genes are TRBV5-6 and TRBJ1-5, with TRBD1 as a possible D gene (5 bases). The CDR3 has 13 residues. The germline V gene has CDR1 SGHDT and CDR2 YYEEEE. V shed 2 bases and J shed 11 bases, with 14 bases lying between them. CDR3: CASSFTTGTSQHF. The CDR3 nucleotides read TGTGCCAGCAGCTTTACTACCGGGACGTCCCAGCATTTT.

V and J are TRBV23-1 and TRBJ2-3; 11 nucleotides agree with TRBD2. TRBV23-1 is an ORF, and what it does is uncertain. The CDR3 has 15 amino acids. Unmatched junction bases numbered 6, after V lost 8 bases and J lost 2 bases. DNA for the CDR3: TGCGCCAGCGCCTCTAGCGGGAGGTCCACAGATACGCAGTATTTT. Residues: CASASSGRSTDTQYF.

CDR3 in amino acids: CASSQDLSPGQGYEQYF. The CDR3 DNA sequence: TGTGCCAGCAGCCAAGACTTATCTCCGGGACAGGGTTACGAGCAGTACTTC. V gene TRBV4-2 combines with J gene TRBJ2-7, with 9 bases lining up with TRBD1. The CDR3 is 17 residues long. The J segment lost 4 bases and the V segment lost 0 bases, leaving 10 bases of the junction unmatched. Germline assignment: CDR1 LGHNA and CDR2 YNFKEQ.

The chain uses TRBV28 and TRBJ2-1; 8 bases map to TRBD2. From germline, CDR1 is MDHEN and CDR2 SYDVKM. The junction had 22 bases not matched to a gene; V was cut back by 3 bases and J by 9 bases. The CDR3 extends over 19 amino acids. CDR3 in amino acids: CASSFWAGGRAKGLGEQFF. CDR3 DNA sequence: TGTGCCAGCAGTTTTTGGGCGGGAGGCCGAGCAAAAGGTCTTGGTGAGCAGTTCTTC.

V usage is TRBV7-3 and J usage is TRBJ2-7, with D perhaps matching TRBD2 (6 bases). V lost 5 bases and J lost 3, with 17 bases in between. CDR3 length: 15 amino acids. The germline V gene has CDR1 SGHTA and CDR2 FQGTGA. This CDR3 reads CASSPSPTTSYEQYF. The CDR3 DNA reads TGTGCCAGCAGCCCCAGCCCCACGACTAGCTACGAGCAGTACTTC.

CDR3 sequence: CASSFIGNEQFF. The CDR3 DNA follows: TGTGCCAGCAGTTTTATAGGTAATGAGCAGTTCTTC. V usage is TRBV28 and J usage is TRBJ2-1; D is unresolved. The CDR3 runs to 12 residues. The germline V gene has CDR1 MDHEN and CDR2 SYDVKM. The V end lost 3 bases, the J end lost 7 bases, and 7 bases lay between the germline ends.

The chain carries TRBV4-2 and TRBJ1-3; 7 bases fit TRBD1. From germline, CDR1 is LGHNA and CDR2 YNFKEQ. CDR3 size: 21 residues. V was clipped by 0 bases and J by 0 bases; unmatched bases: 17. The CDR3 region has the DNA TGTGCCAGCAGCCAAGAGAGGGGCGCAGGGGGACTGATCAACTCTGGAAACACCATATATTTT. Amino acids: CASSQERGAGGLINSGNTIYF.